The 31 T cell receptor beta chains presented below share a single source sample, sequenced in a study of blood T cell repertoires in COVID-19. Measured with immunoSEQ multiplex PCR; TCRdb has only the in-frame clones, and not every one. The data show under 200,000 clones, almost 80% seen once. Sequences were obtained from peripheral blood. These receptors were obtained from a man aged 60-69 years with active or convalescent COVID-19.

This clone was seen once. The gene calls are TRBV24-1 and TRBJ2-1, with D perhaps matching TRBD2 (7 bases). Per the germline V gene, CDR1 is KGHDR and CDR2 is SFDVKD. V lost 10 bases and J lost 0, with 27 bases in between. The CDR3 runs 19 residues. The CDR3 bases are TGTGCCACGGCGTTAGGGCAGGGGCATGGCGGGAGCTCCTACAATGAGCAGTTCTTC. Translating it yields CATALGQGHGGSSYNEQFF.

The chain recombines TRBV19 with TRBJ1-3; the D is unclear. The CDR3 is 15 residues long. The ends were cut back, 5 bases at V and 0 bases at J, with 11 bases in the middle. Germline values: CDR1 LNHDA, CDR2 SQIVND (reference sequence). The CDR3 DNA reads TGTGCCAGTAGTGCGACACGAAGCTCTGGAAACACCATATATTTT. It specifies CASSATRSSGNTIYF.

The rearrangement uses TRBV7-9 and TRBJ1-1; no clear D gene. Trimming took 2 bases from V and 3 from J, leaving 7 bases between them. Germline CDR1 and CDR2: SEHNR and FQNEAQ (reference sequence). CDR3 size: 13 residues. CDR3 in amino acids: CASSLTADTEAFF. Written as DNA, the CDR3 is TGTGCCAGCAGCTTAACAGCGGACACTGAAGCTTTCTTT.

V usage is TRBV20-1 and J usage is TRBJ2-1; the D is unclear. The CDR3 is 10 residues long. CDR1 is DFQATT and CDR2 is SNEGSKA in the germline V gene (reference sequence). Deletions cut 3 bases from V and 10 bases from J, with 7 bases between. The CDR3 coding sequence is TGCAGTGCTAGCCCCAGGGAGCAGTTCTTC. Amino acids: CSASPREQFF.

The chain uses TRBV18 and TRBJ2-6; 7 bases fit TRBD1. This CDR3 is 16 amino acids long. Per the germline V gene, CDR1 is KGHSH and CDR2 is LQKENI. Trimming at V came to 5 bases and at J to 3 bases, leaving 7 bases not matched to a gene. The CDR3 is CASSSADRVGANVLTF. The CDR3, as DNA: TGTGCCAGCTCATCCGCCGACAGGGTTGGGGCCAACGTCCTGACTTTC.

The chain links TRBV29-1 to TRBJ2-3, with D tentatively TRBD1 (6 bases). Trimming pared 0 bases from V and 7 bases from J, leaving 17 bases between. Germline loops: CDR1 SQVTM, CDR2 ANQGSEA. This CDR3 has 15 residues. CDR3 coding DNA: TGCAGCGTTGAAGAGGGGGCAGCCCCGGGGAATACGCAGTATTTT. Translation: CSVEEGAAPGNTQYF.

V is TRBV7-3 and J is TRBJ1-1; 7 bases match TRBD1. Germline V CDR1 and CDR2: SGHTA, FQGTGA. This CDR3 is built from 14 residues. The V gene end was trimmed by 3 bases and the J gene end by 4 bases; junction bases not matched to a gene: 5. CDR3: CASSFDRVSTEAFF. CDR3 nucleotide sequence: TGTGCCAGCAGCTTCGACAGGGTGTCCACTGAAGCTTTCTTT.

This rearrangement joins TRBV18 to TRBJ1-1, with D maybe TRBD1 (5 bases). Trimming left V 2 bases short and J 3 bases short, with 16 bases between. The CDR3 sequence is 16 residues long. Germline CDR1 and CDR2: KGHSH and LQKENI. CDR3 sequence (DNA): TGTGCCAGCTCACCAAGGCAGGGTGGTATGCACACTGAAGCTTTCTTT. Protein sequence: CASSPRQGGMHTEAFF.

This chain joins TRBV4-1 and TRBJ2-3; 13 bases fit TRBD2. The germline V gene has CDR1 MGHRA and CDR2 YSYEKL. The CDR3 is made up of 18 amino acids. Unmatched junction bases numbered 6, after V lost 1 base and J lost 2 bases. The CDR3 spells CASSQALAGGADTDTQYF. DNA of the CDR3: TGCGCCAGCAGCCAAGCACTAGCGGGAGGGGCTGACACAGATACGCAGTATTTT.

The gene calls are TRBV5-6 and TRBJ2-7; D may be TRBD1 (5 bases). The germline V gene has CDR1 SGHDT and CDR2 YYEEEE. The CDR3 covers 14 residues. The V end lost 1 base, the J end lost 5 bases, and 13 bases lay between the germline ends. CDR3 sequence (DNA): TGTGCCAGCAGCTTGTCGAACAGGCCCGACGAGCAGTACTTC. Its translation is CASSLSNRPDEQYF.

The rearrangement uses TRBV6-5 and TRBJ2-3, with D unresolved. Germline V gives CDR1 MNHEY, CDR2 SVGAGI. V lost 7 bases, J lost 6 bases, and 14 bases lay in between. This CDR3 spans 13 amino acids. The CDR3 DNA sequence: TGTGCCAGCACCCCCCCTACCAGGGATACGCAGTATTTT. Its protein is CASTPPTRDTQYF.

This rearrangement joins TRBV7-8 to TRBJ2-7; D gene uncertain. The CDR3 has 11 residues. Trimming took 4 bases from V and 3 from J, leaving 4 bases between them. Germline V gene data show CDR1 as SGHVS and CDR2 as FQNEAQ. The CDR3: CASSSYYEQYF. The CDR3 bases are TGTGCCAGCAGCTCCTACTACGAGCAGTACTTC.

The rearrangement joins TRBV7-9 to TRBJ1-3; possibly TRBD1 for D (5 bases). V was shortened by 5 bases and J by 4 bases, with 12 bases between the two germline ends. Per the germline V gene, CDR1 is SEHNR and CDR2 is FQNEAQ (reference sequence). The CDR3 runs to 14 residues. This CDR3 is CASSDRDWGNTIYF. CDR3 bases: TGTGCCAGCAGCGACCGGGACTGGGGAAACACCATATATTTT.

V is TRBV5-4 and J is TRBJ2-3, with a possible D match to TRBD2 (5 bases). Germline CDR1 and CDR2: SGHNT and YYREEE (reference sequence). The CDR3 is 14 residues long. The germline V and J ends were trimmed by 3 bases and 5 bases, with 13 bases remaining between them. In nucleotides, the CDR3 is TGTGCCAGCAGCTCACTAGGGTGGAAAGATACGCAGTATTTT. It translates to CASSSLGWKDTQYF.

As regards this clone: The same CDR3 can be traced to other DNA sequences in this sample. V is TRBV9 and J is TRBJ1-6; no clear D gene. The CDR3 loop spans 15 amino acids. Germline lookup yields CDR1 SGDLS and CDR2 YYNGEE. V gave up 0 bases and J gave up 5 bases, with 9 bases separating them. This CDR3 reads CASSVATGNNSPLHF. CDR3 sequence (DNA): TGTGCCAGCAGCGTAGCTACGGGGAATAATTCACCCCTCCACTTT.

The chain couples TRBV5-1 to TRBJ2-7; no clear D. Looked up from germline, CDR1 is SGHRS and CDR2 is YFSETQ. The CDR3 runs to 12 residues. The V end lost 4 bases, the J end lost 0 bases, and 5 bases lay between the germline ends. The CDR3 nucleotides are TGCGCCAGCAGCCTCAGCTCCTACGAGCAGTACTTC. Amino acids: CASSLSSYEQYF.

The chain joins TRBV7-3 to TRBJ2-3, with 9 bases identical to TRBD2. Germline V gene sequence: CDR1 SGHTA, CDR2 FQGTGA. CDR3 length equals 18 residues. V lost 2 bases to trimming and J lost 2 bases; unmatched junction nucleotides: 11. CDR3 coding DNA: TGTGCCAGCAGCTTACAAGCGGGAGGTTGGGTTTCCACAGATACGCAGTATTTT. Translated: CASSLQAGGWVSTDTQYF.

This rearrangement joins TRBV9 to TRBJ2-7; D not resolved. The CDR3 loop spans 14 amino acids. Per the germline V gene, CDR1 is SGDLS and CDR2 is YYNGEE. The V end lost 0 bases, the J end lost 2 bases, and 9 bases lay between the germline ends. This chain's CDR3 is CASSVESVPYEQYF. CDR3 nucleotides: TGTGCCAGCAGCGTAGAAAGCGTCCCCTACGAGCAGTACTTC.

This clone occurred once. The CDR3 DNA reads TGTGCCAGCTCCTGGTCGGGCCGGGGGGATTCACCCCTCCACTTT. Its protein product is CASSWSGRGDSPLHF. This chain connects TRBV6-5 to TRBJ1-6, with a possible D match to TRBD1 (5 bases). The V end lost 8 bases, the J end lost 8 bases, and 19 bases lay between the germline ends. The germline V gene has CDR1 MNHEY and CDR2 SVGAGI. The CDR3 is made up of 15 amino acids.

This sequence joins TRBV28 and TRBJ1-4, with 7 bases aligning to TRBD1. This CDR3 comprises 18 residues. Per germline, CDR1 MDHEN and CDR2 SYDVKM. Trimming removed 6 bases from V and 2 bases from J; junction bases left unmatched: 15. CDR3 sequence: CASRTDRDHAVTNEKLFF. The CDR3 bases are TGTGCCAGCAGGACTGACAGGGACCATGCCGTTACTAATGAAAAACTGTTTTTT.

The table lists this clone with a few counts. This chain connects TRBV11-3 to TRBJ1-3; D possibly corresponds to TRBD1 (6 bases). From germline, CDR1 is SGHNT and CDR2 YENEEA. The germline V and J ends were trimmed by 7 bases and 1 base, with 20 bases remaining between them. The CDR3 spans 17 residues. The CDR3 sequence is CASKPSRRTESGNTIYF. The CDR3 DNA reads as TGTGCCAGCAAACCTTCCCGGCGGACAGAGTCTGGAAACACCATATATTTT. Supplemented by reference TRBV11-3 and TRBJ1-3, the full variable domain reads EAGVVQSPRYKIIEKKQPVAFWCNPISGHNTLYWYLQNLGQGPELLIRYENEEAVDDSQLPKDRFSAERLKGVDSTLKIQPAELGDSAVYLCASKPSRRTESGNTIYFGEGSWLTVV.

This chain connects TRBV4-3 to TRBJ1-2, with TRBD1 identical over 12 bases. This CDR3 region has 15 residues. Germline V gives CDR1 LGHNA, CDR2 YSLEER. Trimming removed 3 bases from V and 2 bases from J; junction bases left unmatched: 1. In DNA form, the CDR3 reads TGCGCCAGCAGCCAGGGACAGGGGGCGAACTATGGCTACACCTTC. It codes for CASSQGQGANYGYTF.

The chain has TRBV7-9 and TRBJ2-7; 8 bases are shared with TRBD1. CDR3 length: 13 residues. Germline V CDR1 and CDR2: SEHNR, FQNEAQ (reference sequence). The junction had 2 bases not matched to a gene; V was cut back by 3 bases and J by 4 bases. The CDR3 coding sequence is TGTGCCAGCAGCTTTGACAGGGGATACGAGCAGTACTTC. Its translation: CASSFDRGYEQYF.

This chain links TRBV27 with TRBJ2-2, with D possibly matching TRBD2 (6 bases). The V end was cut by 3 bases, the J end by 0 bases, with 11 bases between. Per the germline V gene, CDR1 is MNHEY and CDR2 is SMNVEV (reference sequence). CDR3 length equals 16 residues. The CDR3 is CASSFGGAANTGELFF. The CDR3 DNA is TGTGCCAGCAGTTTCGGCGGGGCCGCGAACACCGGGGAGCTGTTTTTT.

The chain uses TRBV4-2 and TRBJ2-1; 7 bases agree with TRBD2. From germline, CDR1 is LGHNA and CDR2 YNFKEQ. The CDR3 length is 15 residues. V lost 2 bases and J lost 5; bases outside the gene matches: 6. CDR3 coding DNA: TGTGCCAGCAGCCAAAGCGGGATCACGGACAATGAGCAGTTCTTC. This sequence encodes CASSQSGITDNEQFF.

The rearrangement uses TRBV5-1 and TRBJ1-6; TRBD1 aligns across 11 bases. The V gene's germline CDR1 is SGHRS and CDR2 YFSETQ. Trimming at V came to 8 bases and at J to 4 bases, leaving 8 bases not matched to a gene. The CDR3 is 16 residues long. CDR3 sequence: CASTWGQGVYNSPLHF. The CDR3 DNA reads TGCGCCAGTACGTGGGGACAGGGGGTTTATAATTCACCCCTCCACTTT.

This clone turned up a few times. The chain couples TRBV6-2 or TRBV6-3 to TRBJ2-1; tentatively, D is TRBD2 (6 bases). The CDR3 runs 18 residues. V dropped 6 bases and J dropped 3 bases, with 24 bases sitting between them. Germline V gene lookup returns CDR1 MNHEY and CDR2 SVGEGT. The CDR3 loop is CASSLGRGLRRIYNEQFF. The CDR3 nucleotides read TGTGCCAGCAGCCTAGGTCGGGGACTCAGAAGGATCTACAATGAGCAGTTCTTC.

The J gene is TRBJ2-4, the V gene TRBV6-5; tentative D call: TRBD2 (6 bases). Looked up from germline, CDR1 is MNHEY and CDR2 is SVGAGI. Trimming left V 7 bases short and J 8 bases short, with 9 bases between. The CDR3 loop spans 11 amino acids. The CDR3 DNA reads TGTGCCAGCAAGGCTAGCGACATTCAGTACTTC. This translates into CASKASDIQYF.

The CDR3 protein is CASGSGDTQYF. The CDR3 DNA sequence: TGTGCTAGTGGGTCGGGAGATACGCAGTATTTT. This chain joins TRBV12-5 and TRBJ2-3; D is uncertain. V shed 6 bases and J shed 5 bases, with 6 bases lying between them. From germline, CDR1 is LGHNT and CDR2 FRNRAP. The CDR3 has 11 residues.

This chain uses TRBV28 with TRBJ2-7, with a weak D call TRBD2 (6 bases). The CDR3 is 14 amino acids. V lost 2 bases, J lost 5 bases, and 13 bases lay in between. Germline V lookup: CDR1 MDHEN, CDR2 SYDVKM. CDR3 in amino acids: CASSLPGVDNEQYF. CDR3 DNA: TGTGCCAGCAGTTTACCGGGGGTAGATAACGAGCAGTACTTC.

V and J are TRBV11-3 and TRBJ2-7, with a weak D call TRBD2 (5 bases). The CDR3 has 14 residues. The germline V gene has CDR1 SGHNT and CDR2 YENEEA. V lost 4 bases and J lost 5, with 15 bases in between. CDR3 in amino acids: CASSSSRGNDEQYF. CDR3 coding DNA: TGTGCCAGCAGCTCCTCCCGGGGTAATGACGAGCAGTACTTC.